One sample yielded the 2 T cell receptor beta chains listed below, sequenced in a study of early T cells in non-severe SARS-CoV-2 infection. TCRdb reprocessed the 5' RACE reads with MiXCR, giving one entry per CDR3 protein. The repertoire has under 70,000 distinct CDR3 sequences, less than 15% of them found once; the top ten carry about a tenth. Sequences were derived from whole blood, sampled at baseline. The receptors were gathered from an adult who was a healthcare worker with PCR-confirmed SARS-CoV-2 infection or an uninfected control (not recorded which).

The chain combines TRBV7-9 with TRBJ1-1; 7 bases map to TRBD1. CDR3 size: 13 residues. Per the germline V gene, CDR1 is SEHNR and CDR2 is FQNEAQ (reference sequence). Losses at the gene ends were 10 bases for V and 3 bases for J; bases not matched to a gene: 8. CDR3 DNA: TGTGCCACCTCCGCGACAGGGTACACTGAAGCTTTCTTT. Translating gives CATSATGYTEAFF.

In this sample, this clonotype turned up a few times. The chain has TRBV10-1 and TRBJ1-1; D is perhaps TRBD1 (6 bases). Germline V lookup: CDR1 WNHNN, CDR2 SYGVQD (reference sequence). V lost 8 bases to trimming and J lost 1 base, with 17 bases between them. This CDR3 is built from 15 residues. For the CDR3, the DNA is TGCGCCAGCTCTCGACGGGGGGCGTCGAACACTGAAGCTTTCTTT. The encoded protein is CASSRRGASNTEAFF.